This T cell receptor (beta chain) was recorded in a study of T cells after somatic rescue of genetic block. The CDR3 is 14 residues long. Germline V CDR1 and CDR2: LNHDA, SQIVND (reference sequence). TCRdb keeps only in-frame clones here, not all; method: immunoSEQ multiplex PCR. The table shows about 15,000 clones, with about 70% occurring only once. Comment on this clone: At one end, the junction sequence differs from germline, possibly due to a read error.

Sequenced material: peripheral blood mononuclear cells (PBMCs). This sequence originates from a man aged 18 to 29. V is TRBV19 and J is TRBJ2-3; a possible D gene is TRBD1 (5 bases). The CDR3 region has the DNA TGTGCAAGTAGTATCCAGGGCAGCACAGATACGCAGTATTTT. Translating gives CASSIQGSTDTQYF.